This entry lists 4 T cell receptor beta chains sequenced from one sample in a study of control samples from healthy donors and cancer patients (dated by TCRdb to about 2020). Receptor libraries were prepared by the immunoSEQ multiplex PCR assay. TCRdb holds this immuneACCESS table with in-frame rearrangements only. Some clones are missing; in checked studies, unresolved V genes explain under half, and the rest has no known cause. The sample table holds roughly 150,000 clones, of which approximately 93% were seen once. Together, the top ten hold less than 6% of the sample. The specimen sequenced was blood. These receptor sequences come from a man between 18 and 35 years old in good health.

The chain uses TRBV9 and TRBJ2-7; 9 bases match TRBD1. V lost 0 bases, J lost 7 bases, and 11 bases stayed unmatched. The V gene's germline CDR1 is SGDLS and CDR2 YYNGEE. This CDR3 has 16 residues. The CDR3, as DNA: TGTGCCAGCAGCGTAGCCGACCGGACAGGGGCCGGGGAGCAGTACTTC. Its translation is CASSVADRTGAGEQYF.

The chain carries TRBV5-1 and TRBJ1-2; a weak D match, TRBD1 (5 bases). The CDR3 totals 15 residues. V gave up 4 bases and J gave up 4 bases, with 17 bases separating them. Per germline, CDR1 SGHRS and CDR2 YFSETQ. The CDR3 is CASSLWDSRIYGYTF. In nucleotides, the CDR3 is TGCGCCAGCAGCCTATGGGACTCACGAATCTATGGCTACACCTTC.

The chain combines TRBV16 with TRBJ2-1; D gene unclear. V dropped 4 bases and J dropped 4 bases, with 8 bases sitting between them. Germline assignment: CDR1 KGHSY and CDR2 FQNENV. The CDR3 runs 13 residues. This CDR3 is CASSPRAYNEQFF. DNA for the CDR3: TGTGCCAGCAGCCCCCGTGCTTACAATGAGCAGTTCTTC.

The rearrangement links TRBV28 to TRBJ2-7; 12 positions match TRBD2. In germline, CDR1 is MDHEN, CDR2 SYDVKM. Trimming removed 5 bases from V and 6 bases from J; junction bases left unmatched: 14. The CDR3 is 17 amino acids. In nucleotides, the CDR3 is TGTGCCAGCAGTCTGACTAGCGGGAGAGGCGTTGGGGTCGAGCAGTACTTC. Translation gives CASSLTSGRGVGVEQYF.